This T cell receptor (beta chain) was captured by sequencing in a study of cytomegalovirus exposure and HLA in healthy donors. Study context: Caucasian-associated ancestry cluster membership applied to under 85% of over 350 genotyped donors.

This PCR relied on a set of 60 Vbeta primers and 13 Jbeta primers. TCRdb's table, derived via immunoSEQ multiplex PCR, lists solely in-frame clones and lacks some. The sample lists some 160,000 clones, roughly four fifths occurring once. Comments on this clone: The antigen is unknown. Sequence at one end of the junction differs from germline and may be a read error.

Study-wide results and caveats: A further, later analysis showed that HLA-associated TCR beta chains (compared with equally common others) were more clonally expanded.

The CDR3 length is 15 residues. Germline assignment: CDR1 SGHAT and CDR2 FQNNGV. Each of the donors was a healthy bone marrow donor. The receptor comes from a middle-aged woman in good health and CMV-seronegative. This chain joins TRBV11-2 and TRBJ2-7; D gene ambiguous. Source material: PBMCs. CDR3 in DNA: TGTGCCAGCAGCGTAGATTACGGTTCCACCTACGAGCAGTACTTC. This translates into CASSVDYGSTYEQYF. The full variable domain, completed using reference TRBV11-2 and TRBJ2-7, is EAGVAQSPRYKIIEKRQSVAFWCNPISGHATLYWYQQILGQGPKLLIQFQNNGVVDDSQLPKDRFSAERLKGVDSTLKIQPAKLEDSAVYLCASSVDYGSTYEQYFGPGTRLTVT.